This TCR beta chain was recovered during a study of OX40 agonist ivuxolimab in advanced cancers. The germline V and J ends were trimmed by 4 bases and 7 bases, with 7 bases remaining between them. The CDR3 has 11 residues. Germline V lookup: CDR1 SGHRS, CDR2 YFSETQ. Clones were read by immunoSEQ multiplex PCR, and TCRdb kept only the in-frame ones, dropping some. In the table there are 77,000 or so clones, 90% of which are singletons. The sample was CD4+ or CD8+ T cells sorted from blood, taken in a trial of the OX40 agonist ivuxolimab. The V and J genes are TRBV5-1 and TRBJ2-3; D ambiguous. The receptor's source is an adult with an advanced solid tumor such as melanoma, head and neck, liver or kidney cancer. The CDR3 sequence: CASSQHYTQYF. The CDR3 DNA is TGCGCCAGCAGCCAGCACTATACGCAGTATTTT.